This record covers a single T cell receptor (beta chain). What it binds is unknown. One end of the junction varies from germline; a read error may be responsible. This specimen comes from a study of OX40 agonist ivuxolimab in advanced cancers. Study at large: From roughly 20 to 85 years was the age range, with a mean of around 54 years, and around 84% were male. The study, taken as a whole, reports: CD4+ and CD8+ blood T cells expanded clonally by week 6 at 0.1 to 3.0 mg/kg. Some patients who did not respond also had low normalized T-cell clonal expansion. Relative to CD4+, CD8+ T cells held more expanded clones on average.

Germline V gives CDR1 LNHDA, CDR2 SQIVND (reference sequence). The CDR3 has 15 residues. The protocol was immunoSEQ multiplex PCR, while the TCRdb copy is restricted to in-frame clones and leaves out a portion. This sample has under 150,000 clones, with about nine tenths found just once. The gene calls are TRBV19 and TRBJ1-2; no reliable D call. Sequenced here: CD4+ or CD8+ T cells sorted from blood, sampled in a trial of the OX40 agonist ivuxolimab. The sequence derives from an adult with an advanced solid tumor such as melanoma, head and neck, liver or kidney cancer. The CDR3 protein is CASSLEKSFNYGYTF. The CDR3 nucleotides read TGTGCCAGTAGTCTAGAAAAAAGCTTTAACTATGGCTACACCTTC.